What follows is one TCR beta chain and its context. This sample was included in a study of blood T cell repertoires in COVID-19. Study information: COVID-19 samples collected from the United States, Italy and Spain covered acute and convalescent phases. The analysed material was cDNA or gDNA that came from T cells, B-cell-depleted T cells, or PBMCs.

This CDR3 spans 14 amino acids. V lost 3 bases, J lost 2 bases, and 3 bases stayed unmatched. Germline loops: CDR1 SGHAT, CDR2 FQNNGV. Study processing details: Counts of nucleated cells, estimated from reference gene primer amplification, were obtained. Here immunoSEQ multiplex PCR was the method, and the copy in TCRdb shows in-frame clones only, minus some. V, J and clone size are taken as reported in that table, and D and trimming were inferred from the DNA itself. In the table there are 130,000 or so clones, roughly 80% of which are singletons. This sequence joins TRBV11-2 and TRBJ2-5, with TRBD2 identical over 7 bases. Sequencing was carried out using peripheral blood. The TCR originated in a woman aged 55 to 70 with acute or convalescent COVID-19. The CDR3 protein is CASSLGGGQETQYF. CDR3 sequence (DNA): TGTGCCAGCAGCTTGGGGGGGGGACAAGAGACCCAGTACTTC.